This T cell receptor beta chain was captured in a study of blood T cell repertoires in COVID-19. The CDR3 length is 17 residues. V shed 0 bases and J 6 bases; nucleotides not matched to a gene: 7. CDR1 is MGHRA and CDR2 is YSYEKL in the germline V gene. Clones were read by immunoSEQ multiplex PCR, and TCRdb kept only the in-frame ones, dropping some. The sample includes roughly 260,000 clones, about 87% seen only once; the top ten take 3.5% to 4.5%. The chain is built from TRBV4-1 and TRBJ2-3; 12 bases match TRBD2. The specimen was peripheral blood. The receptor comes from a man in his sixties who had recovered from COVID-19. The CDR3 sequence: CASSQDLRLAGGDTQYF. The CDR3 region has the DNA TGCGCCAGCAGCCAAGATCTGAGGCTAGCGGGGGGGGATACGCAGTATTTT.